This entry concerns a single T cell receptor (beta chain). Its antigen is still unknown. This entry is derived from a study of siplizumab effects on memory and regulatory T cells. Roughly 90,000 TCR templates per sample were sequenced. Profiled with immunoSEQ multiplex PCR; TCRdb holds only in-frame clones, not every one. The sample has some 40,000 clones, around 92% seen once. The ends were cut back, 1 base at V and 1 base at J, with 17 bases in the middle. The germline V gene encodes CDR1 MGHRA and CDR2 YSYEKL. There are 18 residues in the CDR3. Sequenced unstimulated subsets in a few donor pairs: CD4+ naive, CD4+ memory, CD8+ naive, CD8+ effector memory, CD8+ TEMRA. Study results and caveats: The study found naive T cells seemingly more diverse than memory cells and seemingly major alloresponse contributors. In siplizumab conditions, mappable alloreactive CD4+ clones averaged about 69% Treg-derived, against around 28% in controls.

The specimen sequenced was naive CD4+ T cells sorted from blood. The J gene is TRBJ2-4, the V gene TRBV4-1, with a possible D match to TRBD2 (5 bases). This receptor was taken from a human donor in good health. The CDR3 nucleotides read TGCGCCAGCAGCCAAGGACTTGCTCGGGGAACGGCCAAAAACATTCAGTACTTC. This translates into CASSQGLARGTAKNIQYF.